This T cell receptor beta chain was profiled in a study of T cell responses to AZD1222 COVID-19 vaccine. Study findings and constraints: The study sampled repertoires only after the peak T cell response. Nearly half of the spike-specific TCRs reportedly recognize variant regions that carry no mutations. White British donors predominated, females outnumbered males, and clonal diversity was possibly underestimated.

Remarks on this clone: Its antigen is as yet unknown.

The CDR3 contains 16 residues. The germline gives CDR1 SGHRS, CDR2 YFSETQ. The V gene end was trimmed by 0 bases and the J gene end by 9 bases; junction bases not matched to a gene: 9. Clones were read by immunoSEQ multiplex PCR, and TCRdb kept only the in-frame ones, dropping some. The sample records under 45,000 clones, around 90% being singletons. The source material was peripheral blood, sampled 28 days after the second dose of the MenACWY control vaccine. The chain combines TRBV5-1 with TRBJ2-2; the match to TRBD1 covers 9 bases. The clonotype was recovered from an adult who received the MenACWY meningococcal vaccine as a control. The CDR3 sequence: CASSLGDRVPSRELFF. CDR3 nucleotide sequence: TGCGCCAGCAGCTTGGGGGACAGGGTTCCCTCCCGGGAGCTGTTTTTT.